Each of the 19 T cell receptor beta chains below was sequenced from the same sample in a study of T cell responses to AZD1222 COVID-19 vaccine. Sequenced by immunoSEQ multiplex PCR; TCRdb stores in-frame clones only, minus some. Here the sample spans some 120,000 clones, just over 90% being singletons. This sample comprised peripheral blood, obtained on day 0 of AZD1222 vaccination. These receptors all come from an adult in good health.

Written as DNA, the CDR3 is TGTGCCAGCAGTCGACAGGCAACTAATGAAAAACTGTTTTTT. Translation: CASSRQATNEKLFF. V gene TRBV6-2 or TRBV6-3 combines with J gene TRBJ1-4; a weak D match, TRBD1 (6 bases). The CDR3 loop spans 14 amino acids. Trimming pared 5 bases from V and 0 bases from J, leaving 7 bases between. Per germline, CDR1 MNHEY and CDR2 SVGEGT.

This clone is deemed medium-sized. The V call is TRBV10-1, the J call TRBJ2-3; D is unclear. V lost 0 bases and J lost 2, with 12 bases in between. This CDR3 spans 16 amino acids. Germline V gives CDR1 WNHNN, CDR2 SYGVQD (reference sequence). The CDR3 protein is CASSESSDGYTDTQYF. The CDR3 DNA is TGCGCCAGCAGTGAGTCGTCGGACGGTTACACAGATACGCAGTATTTT.

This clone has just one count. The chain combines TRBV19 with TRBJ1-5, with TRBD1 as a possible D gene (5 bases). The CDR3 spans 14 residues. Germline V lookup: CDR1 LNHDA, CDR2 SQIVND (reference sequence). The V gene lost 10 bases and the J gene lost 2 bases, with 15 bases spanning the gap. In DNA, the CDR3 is TGTGCCACCCAGAGGGAGGGGCGCAATCAGCCCCAGCATTTT. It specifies CATQREGRNQPQHF.

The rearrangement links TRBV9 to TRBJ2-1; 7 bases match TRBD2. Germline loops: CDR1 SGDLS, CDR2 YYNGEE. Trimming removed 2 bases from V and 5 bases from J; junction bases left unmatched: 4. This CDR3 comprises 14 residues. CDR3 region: CASSVGLGNNEQFF. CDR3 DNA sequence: TGTGCCAGCAGCGTTGGACTAGGTAACAATGAGCAGTTCTTC. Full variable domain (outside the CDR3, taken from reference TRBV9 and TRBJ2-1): DSGVTQTPKHLITATGQRVTLRCSPRSGDLSVYWYQQSLDQGLQFLIQYYNGEERAKGNILERFSAQQFPDLHSELNLSSLELGDSALYFCASSVGLGNNEQFFGPGTRLTVL.

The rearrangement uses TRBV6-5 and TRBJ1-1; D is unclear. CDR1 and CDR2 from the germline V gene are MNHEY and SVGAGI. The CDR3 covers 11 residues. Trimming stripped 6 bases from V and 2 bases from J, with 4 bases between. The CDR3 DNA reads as TGTGCCAGCAGCCATAACACTGAAGCTTTCTTT. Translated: CASSHNTEAFF.

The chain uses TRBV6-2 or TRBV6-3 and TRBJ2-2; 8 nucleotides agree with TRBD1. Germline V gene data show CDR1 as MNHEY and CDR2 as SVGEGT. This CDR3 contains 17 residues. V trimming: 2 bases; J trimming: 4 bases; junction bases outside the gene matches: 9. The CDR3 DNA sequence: TGTGCCAGCAGTTACCCCGGACAGGGTAGGAGCACCGGGGAGCTGTTTTTT. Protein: CASSYPGQGRSTGELFF.

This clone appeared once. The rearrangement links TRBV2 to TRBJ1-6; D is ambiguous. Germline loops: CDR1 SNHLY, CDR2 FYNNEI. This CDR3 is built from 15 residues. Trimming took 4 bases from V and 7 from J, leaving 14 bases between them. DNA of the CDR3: TGTGCCAGCAGTGGACTCCGGGTCCAAAATTCACCCCTCCACTTT. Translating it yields CASSGLRVQNSPLHF.

This CDR3 is CAWSPGGPGELFF. The CDR3 nucleotides read TGTGCCTGGAGTCCGGGAGGGCCCGGGGAGCTGTTTTTT. The chain is built from TRBV30 and TRBJ2-2; 8 bases align to TRBD2. This CDR3 region has 13 residues. Germline values: CDR1 GTSNPN, CDR2 SVGIG (reference sequence). Trimming at V came to 2 bases and at J to 6 bases, leaving 2 bases not matched to a gene.

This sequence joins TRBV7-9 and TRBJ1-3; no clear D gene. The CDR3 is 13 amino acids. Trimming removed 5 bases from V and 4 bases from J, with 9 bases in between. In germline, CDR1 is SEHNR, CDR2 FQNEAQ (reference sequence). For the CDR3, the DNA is TGTGCCAGCAGCCCACGCCGGGGAAACACCATATATTTT. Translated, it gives CASSPRRGNTIYF.

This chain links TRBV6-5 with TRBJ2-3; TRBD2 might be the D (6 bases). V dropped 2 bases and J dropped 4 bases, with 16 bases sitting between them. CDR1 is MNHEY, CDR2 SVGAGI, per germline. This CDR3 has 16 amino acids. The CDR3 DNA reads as TGTGCCAGCAGTTACGAGGCGGGAAGCGTAGCAGATACGCAGTATTTT. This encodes CASSYEAGSVADTQYF.

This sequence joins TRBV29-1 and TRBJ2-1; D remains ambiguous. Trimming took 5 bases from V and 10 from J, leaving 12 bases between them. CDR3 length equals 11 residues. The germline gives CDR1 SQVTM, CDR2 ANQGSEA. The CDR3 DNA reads TGCAGCGTTCGGTACGGACCCGAGCAGTTCTTC. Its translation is CSVRYGPEQFF.

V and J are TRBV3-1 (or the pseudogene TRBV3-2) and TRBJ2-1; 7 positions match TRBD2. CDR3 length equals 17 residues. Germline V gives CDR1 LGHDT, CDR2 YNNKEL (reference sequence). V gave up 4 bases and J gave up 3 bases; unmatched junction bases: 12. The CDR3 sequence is CASSPFGPGGRYNEQFF. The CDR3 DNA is TGTGCCAGCAGCCCATTTGGGCCGGGGGGTCGCTACAATGAGCAGTTCTTC.

CDR3 nucleotides: TGTGCCAGTAGTTTTGACTCGGTTTTCAGGCAGGATTATGGCTACACCTTC. Translating it yields CASSFDSVFRQDYGYTF. This sequence joins TRBV19 and TRBJ1-2; no clear D. V was trimmed by 5 bases and J by 5 bases, leaving 24 bases between them. Germline V gene lookup returns CDR1 LNHDA and CDR2 SQIVND (reference sequence). The CDR3 totals 17 residues.

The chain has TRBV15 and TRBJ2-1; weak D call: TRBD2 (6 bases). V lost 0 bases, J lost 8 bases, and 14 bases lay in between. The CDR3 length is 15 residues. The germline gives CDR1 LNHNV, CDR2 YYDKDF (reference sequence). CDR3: CATSRERGGAHEQFF. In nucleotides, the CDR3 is TGTGCCACCAGCAGAGAAAGAGGAGGGGCGCATGAGCAGTTCTTC.

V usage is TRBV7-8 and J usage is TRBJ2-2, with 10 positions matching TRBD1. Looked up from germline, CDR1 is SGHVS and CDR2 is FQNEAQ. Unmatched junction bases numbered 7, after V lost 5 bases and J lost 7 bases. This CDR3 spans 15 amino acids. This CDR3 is CASSARTGGGGELFF. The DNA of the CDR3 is TGTGCCAGCAGCGCGCGGACAGGGGGAGGCGGGGAGCTGTTTTTT.

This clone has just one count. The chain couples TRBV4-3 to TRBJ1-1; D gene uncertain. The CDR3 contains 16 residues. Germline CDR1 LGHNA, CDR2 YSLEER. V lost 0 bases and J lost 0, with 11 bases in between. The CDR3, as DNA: TGCGCCAGCAGCCAAGATCATCAGATAATGAACACTGAAGCTTTCTTT. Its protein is CASSQDHQIMNTEAFF.

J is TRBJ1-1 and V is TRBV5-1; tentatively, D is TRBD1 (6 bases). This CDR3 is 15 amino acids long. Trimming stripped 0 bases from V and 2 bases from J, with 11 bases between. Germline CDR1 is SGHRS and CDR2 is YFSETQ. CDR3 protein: CASSLARGSNTEAFF. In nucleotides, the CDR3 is TGCGCCAGCAGCTTGGCCAGGGGCAGCAACACTGAAGCTTTCTTT.

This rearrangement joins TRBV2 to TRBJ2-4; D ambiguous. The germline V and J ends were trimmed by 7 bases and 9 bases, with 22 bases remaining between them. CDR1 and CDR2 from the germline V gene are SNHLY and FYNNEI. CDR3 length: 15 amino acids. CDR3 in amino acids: CASTPRTLSYGIQYF. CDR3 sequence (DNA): TGTGCCAGCACCCCAAGGACCCTATCATACGGCATTCAGTACTTC.

The CDR3 DNA is TGCGCCAGCAGCTTGGATGCAGCGGGAGCGCTTGGCAATGAGCAGTTCTTC. Translating it yields CASSLDAAGALGNEQFF. J is TRBJ2-1 and V is TRBV5-1; 8 positions agree with TRBD2. Germline CDR1 is SGHRS and CDR2 is YFSETQ. V gave up 0 bases and J gave up 6 bases; unmatched junction bases: 11. The CDR3 spans 17 residues.